Following are 23 T cell receptor beta chains from one sample sequenced in a study of CD8 T cells in ankylosing spondylitis. TCRdb ran MiXCR on the 5' RACE reads and lists one entry per CDR3 protein. The table has about 540,000 distinct CDR3 sequences, approximately 11% seen once; the top ten hold nearly 7%. Their target antigens are unknown. General study findings and limits: Characteristic of ankylosing spondylitis blood, it appeared, was a TCR beta motif comprising roughly 8 highly homologous variants.

Sequenced material: blood, either unsorted or a sorted T cell fraction (not recorded which). These receptor sequences come from a male donor with ankylosing spondylitis.

V and J are TRBV27 and TRBJ2-7, with D possibly TRBD1 on 5 matching bases. Germline values: CDR1 MNHEY, CDR2 SMNVEV (reference sequence). CDR3 size: 14 residues. Trimming pared 6 bases from V and 1 base from J, leaving 13 bases between. CDR3 protein: CASRVQAASYEQYV. The CDR3 DNA reads TGTGCCAGCAGGGTACAGGCAGCTTCCTACGAGCAGTACGTC.

Many counts were recorded for this clonotype. The chain has TRBV5-1 and TRBJ2-7; D gene unclear. The CDR3 consists of 12 residues. Germline V lookup: CDR1 SGHRS, CDR2 YFSETQ. Trimming stripped 7 bases from V and 2 bases from J, with 10 bases between. This CDR3 reads CASLGPTYEQYF. CDR3 DNA: TGCGCCAGCCTTGGACCCACCTACGAGCAGTACTTC.

There are a few counts of this clonotype. This chain uses TRBV3-1 with TRBJ1-3; unclear D gene. CDR1 and CDR2 (germline): LGHDT, YNNKEL (reference sequence). The CDR3 totals 14 residues. The ends were cut back, 0 bases at V and 0 bases at J, with 3 bases in the middle. In nucleotides, the CDR3 is TGTGCCAGCAGCCAAGAGAGCTCTGGAAACACCATATATTTT. It codes for CASSQESSGNTIYF.

At least ten counts were recorded for this clonotype. At one of its ends the junction is not consistent with the germline gene, which may arise from a read error. The chain links TRBV12-3 or TRBV12-4 to TRBJ2-1, with 7 bases matching TRBD2. The CDR3 is 12 residues long. In nucleotides, the CDR3 is TGTGCCAGCAGTCTAGCGGCGGGAGAGCAGTTCTTC. Its translation: CASSLAAGEQFF.

V gene TRBV2 combines with J gene TRBJ1-1, with a weak D call TRBD1 (6 bases). Trimming took 0 bases from V and 12 from J, leaving 11 bases between them. Germline CDR1 reads SNHLY; CDR2 reads FYNNEI. This CDR3 has 12 amino acids. The CDR3 nucleotides read TGTGCCAGCAGTGAAGCCGGAGGGGGAACTTTCTTT. Translating gives CASSEAGGGTFF.

Ten or more counts support this clonotype. The chain carries TRBV12-3 or TRBV12-4 and TRBJ2-3; either TRBD1 or TRBD2 may supply D (6 bases each). The CDR3 length is 13 residues. The V gene lost 1 base and the J gene lost 9 bases, with 11 bases spanning the gap. The CDR3 nucleotides read TGTGCCAGCAGTTTAGATCGGGGGCAAACGCAGTATTTT. Its translation is CASSLDRGQTQYF.

This clonotype has a handful of counts. The V gene is TRBV5-1, the J gene TRBJ1-3, with a possible D match to TRBD1 (6 bases). This CDR3 comprises 14 residues. Trimming took off 1 base at V and 4 bases at J, with 9 bases between the two ends. Germline CDR1 is SGHRS and CDR2 is YFSETQ. CDR3 loop: CASSLNREGNTIYF. CDR3 DNA: TGCGCCAGCAGCTTGAACAGGGAGGGAAACACCATATATTTT.

The chain is built from TRBV29-1 and TRBJ2-3; D may be TRBD2 (5 bases). V lost 3 bases, J lost 0 bases, and 13 bases lay in between. The CDR3 has 15 amino acids. CDR1 and CDR2 from the germline V gene are SQVTM and ANQGSEA. In DNA form, the CDR3 reads TGCAGCGTTGACAACCTAGCAGCTAGCACAGATACGCAGTATTTT. Translation: CSVDNLAASTDTQYF.

This clonotype showed up just a few times. The J gene is TRBJ2-2, the V gene TRBV30, with D uncertain. The CDR3 extends over 13 amino acids. In germline, CDR1 is GTSNPN, CDR2 SVGIG (reference sequence). The V and J ends lost 3 bases and 5 bases respectively, with 10 bases between them. CDR3 region: CAWRGVGTGELFF. The CDR3 DNA reads TGTGCCTGGAGAGGCGTAGGAACCGGGGAGCTGTTTTTT.

The CDR3 DNA reads as TGTGCCAGCAGCTTAGGGATTTATGGCTACACCTTC. Translating gives CASSLGIYGYTF. This chain joins TRBV7-9 and TRBJ1-2; D is uncertain. Germline loops: CDR1 SEHNR, CDR2 FQNEAQ (reference sequence). Trimming removed 1 base from V and 5 bases from J, with 5 bases in between. The CDR3 extends over 12 amino acids.

The chain links TRBV20-1 to TRBJ2-5; no clear D. CDR3 length: 13 amino acids. Deletions cut 0 bases from V and 6 bases from J, with 11 bases between. Germline V lookup: CDR1 DFQATT, CDR2 SNEGSKA (reference sequence). The CDR3 sequence: CSARDSHRQTQYF. The DNA of the CDR3 is TGCAGTGCTAGAGATAGCCACAGACAGACCCAGTACTTC.

The sample holds a few counts of this clonotype. In DNA form, the CDR3 reads TGTGCCAGCAGTGCTTCTGGACATGAGCAGTTCTTC. Translating gives CASSASGHEQFF. The rearrangement uses TRBV2 and TRBJ2-1; no definite D call. The germline gives CDR1 SNHLY, CDR2 FYNNEI. There are 12 residues in the CDR3. V dropped 4 bases and J dropped 8 bases, with 9 bases sitting between them.

The rearrangement links TRBV19 to TRBJ2-7; no definite D call. This CDR3 is 13 amino acids long. The V and J ends lost 6 bases and 0 bases respectively, with 9 bases between them. Germline V gene data show CDR1 as LNHDA and CDR2 as SQIVND (reference sequence). CDR3 region: CASSSTSSYEQYF. The CDR3 DNA reads TGTGCCAGTAGCTCTACGAGCTCCTACGAGCAGTACTTC.

This clonotype has more than one count but fewer than ten. The J gene is TRBJ2-1, the V gene TRBV27; D is ambiguous. Trimming removed 5 bases from V and 0 bases from J, with 8 bases in between. The CDR3 is 14 amino acids. Germline-derived CDR1 and CDR2 are MNHEY and SMNVEV (reference sequence). DNA of the CDR3: TGTGCCAGCAGTCCCCTTAGCTCCTACAATGAGCAGTTCTTC. Translating gives CASSPLSSYNEQFF.

At least ten counts were recorded for this clonotype. The chain has TRBV10-3 and TRBJ2-1; a possible D gene is TRBD2 (6 bases). CDR3 size: 13 residues. Looked up from germline, CDR1 is ENHRY and CDR2 is SYGVKD. CDR3 in DNA: TGTGCGGTACGGGGCAGGGAGGTCAATGAGCAGTTCTTC. Its translation is CAVRGREVNEQFF.

V usage is TRBV7-2 and J usage is TRBJ2-2; 9 positions match TRBD2. Germline CDR1 SGHTA, CDR2 FQGNSA. The CDR3 is 16 residues long. V shed 5 bases and J 0 bases; nucleotides not matched to a gene: 4. For the CDR3, the DNA is TGTGCCAGCAGCCCGGGACTAGCATCGAACACCGGGGAGCTGTTTTTT. Protein product: CASSPGLASNTGELFF. Drawing the rest from reference TRBV7-2 and TRBJ2-2, the complete variable domain is GAGVSQSPSNKVTEKGKDVELRCDPISGHTALYWYRQSLGQGLEFLIYFQGNSAPDKSGLPSDRFSAERTGGSVSTLTIQRTQQEDSAVYLCASSPGLASNTGELFFGEGSRLTVL.

The gene calls are TRBV5-1 and TRBJ1-2, with 9 bases matching TRBD1. V was clipped by 4 bases and J by 4 bases; unmatched bases: 8. The CDR3 covers 15 residues. Germline V gene lookup returns CDR1 SGHRS and CDR2 YFSETQ. CDR3 protein: CASSQTPGQGYGYTF. The CDR3 bases are TGCGCCAGCAGCCAAACTCCGGGACAGGGCTATGGCTACACCTTC.

This chain connects TRBV18 to TRBJ2-7; D is possibly TRBD1 (6 bases). Trimming pared 4 bases from V and 6 bases from J, leaving 25 bases between. The V gene's germline CDR1 is KGHSH and CDR2 LQKENI. The CDR3 is 17 residues long. The CDR3 DNA sequence: TGTGCCAGCTCACTTCGGCTATTACGGGACACTTCGCGCGAGCAGTACTTC. Translation gives CASSLRLLRDTSREQYF.

This clonotype was observed a handful of times. V is TRBV18 and J is TRBJ1-5; 8 bases fit TRBD1. Germline V gene data show CDR1 as KGHSH and CDR2 as LQKENI. Losses at the gene ends were 5 bases for V and 3 bases for J; bases not matched to a gene: 6. The CDR3 spans 15 residues. This chain's CDR3 is CASSEDRANNQPQHF. The DNA of the CDR3 is TGTGCCAGCTCAGAGGACAGGGCCAACAATCAGCCCCAGCATTTT.

The V and J genes are TRBV29-1 and TRBJ1-2, with 7 positions matching TRBD1. Germline loops: CDR1 SQVTM, CDR2 ANQGSEA. V gave up 6 bases and J gave up 4 bases; unmatched junction bases: 11. This CDR3 spans 14 amino acids. The CDR3 protein is CSVRGQAESYGYTF. The CDR3 DNA reads as TGCAGCGTCCGTGGACAGGCCGAATCCTATGGCTACACCTTC.

This chain uses TRBV29-1 with TRBJ2-1; 8 bases are shared with TRBD2. Trimming cost V 3 bases and J 7 bases; bases outside gene matches: 11. The V gene's germline CDR1 is SQVTM and CDR2 ANQGSEA. The CDR3 has 15 amino acids. The CDR3 sequence is CSVEKLADPRNEQFF. In DNA form, the CDR3 reads TGCAGCGTTGAGAAACTAGCGGACCCCAGGAATGAGCAGTTCTTC.

In this sample, this clonotype turned up a few times. The chain recombines TRBV20-1 with TRBJ1-6; tentative D call: TRBD1 (5 bases). Trimming stripped 4 bases from V and 5 bases from J, with 18 bases between. The CDR3 covers 16 residues. Germline-derived CDR1 and CDR2 are DFQATT and SNEGSKA (reference sequence). CDR3 nucleotide sequence: TGCAGTGCTACATCAGGGTTCGGCGGTGATAATTCACCCCTCCACTTT. It translates to CSATSGFGGDNSPLHF.

The genes are TRBV30 and TRBJ2-7; 8 bases are a match to TRBD2. This CDR3 contains 13 residues. V dropped 3 bases and J dropped 6; count of bases not matched to a gene: 7. Looked up from germline, CDR1 is GTSNPN and CDR2 is SVGIG (reference sequence). As DNA, the CDR3 is TGTGCCTGGAGGGCAGCGGGAGTCGTCGAGCAGTACTTC. Protein: CAWRAAGVVEQYF. The complete variable domain, with remaining parts taken from reference TRBV30 and TRBJ2-7, reads SQTIHQWPATLVQPVGSPLSLECTVEGTSNPNLYWYRQAAGRGLQLLFYSVGIGQISSEVPQNLSASRPQDRQFILSSKKLLLSDSGFYLCAWRAAGVVEQYFGPGTRLTVT.